Detailed here is one T cell receptor (beta chain). As to time point: patch test 3, about 24 weeks after DPC sensitization. The treatment here: therapeutic diphenylcyclopropenone sensitization with weekly scalp DPC. This entry belongs to a study of human T cells and chemical hapten exposure. On the study more broadly: Scalp application of diphenylcyclopropenone was performed weekly in patients across the entire roughly 24-week study. Patch tests delivered 0.01% DPC to the upper back and were evaluated at 6 days.

Germline V gene data show CDR1 as KGHSH and CDR2 as LQKENI. The CDR3 is made up of 15 amino acids. J gave up 4 bases and V 8 bases, and 5 bases lay outside the gene matches. Unique molecular identifiers were attached to individual cDNA molecules during library preparation. One entry per CDR3 protein, called by TCRdb with MiXCR from the RACE reads. The sample lists approximately 97,000 distinct CDR3 sequences, 27% occurring once. The TCR was taken from a man aged 35 to 55 with alopecia areata. Some clones in this sample may be carry-over from other donors' samples. The specimen comprised whole blood, sampled in connection with sensitization to the hapten diphenylcyclopropenone (DPC). This chain joins TRBV18 and TRBJ2-3; 14 bases fit TRBD2. The CDR3 sequence is CASAGTSGSPDTQYF. The CDR3, as DNA: TGTGCCAGCGCCGGGACTAGCGGGAGCCCAGATACGCAGTATTTT.